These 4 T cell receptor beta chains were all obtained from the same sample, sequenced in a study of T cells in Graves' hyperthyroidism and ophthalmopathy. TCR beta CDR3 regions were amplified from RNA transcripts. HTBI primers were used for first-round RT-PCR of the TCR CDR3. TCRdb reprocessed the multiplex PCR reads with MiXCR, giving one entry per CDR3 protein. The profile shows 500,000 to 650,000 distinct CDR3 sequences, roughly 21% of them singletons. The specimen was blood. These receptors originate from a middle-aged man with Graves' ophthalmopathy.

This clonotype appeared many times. The CDR3 sequence: CASSFIGLNTEAFF. The CDR3 DNA reads as TGTGCCAGCAGCTTCATAGGGCTGAACACTGAAGCTTTCTTT. The chain has TRBV7-6 and TRBJ1-1; no firm D call. V was trimmed by 3 bases and J by 0 bases, leaving 8 bases between them. Germline assignment: CDR1 SGHVS and CDR2 FNYEAQ. This CDR3 is built from 14 residues.

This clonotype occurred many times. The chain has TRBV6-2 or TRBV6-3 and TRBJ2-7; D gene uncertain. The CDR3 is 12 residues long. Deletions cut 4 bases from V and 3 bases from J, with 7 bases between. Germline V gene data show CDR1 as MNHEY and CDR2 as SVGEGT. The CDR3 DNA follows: TGTGCCAGCAGTTCCCTTAACTACGAGCAGTACTTC. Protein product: CASSSLNYEQYF.

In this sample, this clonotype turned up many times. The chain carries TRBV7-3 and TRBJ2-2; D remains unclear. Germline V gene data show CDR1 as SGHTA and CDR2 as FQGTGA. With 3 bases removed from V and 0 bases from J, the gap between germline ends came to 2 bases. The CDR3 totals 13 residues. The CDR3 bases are TGTGCCAGCAGCTTTTCGAACACCGGGGAGCTGTTTTTT. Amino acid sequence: CASSFSNTGELFF.

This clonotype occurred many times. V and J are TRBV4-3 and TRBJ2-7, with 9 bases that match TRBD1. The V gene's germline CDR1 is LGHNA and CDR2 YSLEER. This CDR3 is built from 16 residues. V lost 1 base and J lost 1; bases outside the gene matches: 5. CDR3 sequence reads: CASSQGWGQGSYEQYF. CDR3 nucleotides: TGCGCCAGCAGCCAAGGATGGGGACAGGGATCCTACGAGCAGTACTTC.